Shown below are 25 T cell receptor beta chains from a single sample sequenced in a study of blood T cells in healthy people across ages. For the second PCR, which ran for 7 to 11 cycles, a sample-barcoded 5' primer and a J-beta primer mix were used. TCRdb reprocessed the 5' RACE reads via MiXCR and lists one record per CDR3 protein. The data contain more than 500,000 distinct CDR3 sequences, 27% of them singletons. Material for sequencing was blood. The origin of the receptors is a woman in her 70s in good health.

This sequence joins TRBV11-2 and TRBJ2-5; D gene ambiguous. V lost 0 bases to trimming and J lost 6 bases, with 14 bases between them. The germline CDR1 and CDR2 sequences are SGHAT and FQNNGV. The CDR3 sequence is 15 residues long. In DNA, the CDR3 is TGTGCCAGCAGCTTAGATCTCCCCCTTTGGAAGACCCAGTACTTC. This encodes CASSLDLPLWKTQYF.

The gene calls are TRBV4-3 and TRBJ1-1; D gene unclear. V was pared by 5 bases and J by 4 bases, with 20 bases between. Germline CDR1 LGHNA, CDR2 YSLEER. This CDR3 has 16 amino acids. The CDR3 here is CASSYRASPEPTEAFF. The DNA of the CDR3 is TGCGCCAGCAGCTATCGAGCCTCCCCCGAACCCACTGAAGCTTTCTTT.

The V call is TRBV12-3 or TRBV12-4, the J call TRBJ1-2, with 8 bases identical to TRBD1. The CDR3 sequence is 16 residues long. V was pared by 6 bases and J by 7 bases, with 16 bases of the junction left unmatched. As DNA, the CDR3 is TGTGCCAGCAGCCAGTTTGGCGGCAGGGGGCATTCTGGCTACACCTTC. Amino acid sequence: CASSQFGGRGHSGYTF.

A few counts support this clonotype. The junction departs from the called germline gene at one end, perhaps through a read error. CDR3 sequence: CAGSLGASGTDYGYTF. The CDR3 region has the DNA TGCGCCGGCAGCTTGGGGGCGAGCGGAACGGACTATGGCTACACCTTC. The chain recombines TRBV5-1 with TRBJ1-2; D might be TRBD1 (6 bases). Germline CDR1 is SGHRS and CDR2 is YFSETQ. This CDR3 comprises 16 residues.

The V and J genes are TRBV30 and TRBJ2-5; D uncertain. The CDR3 consists of 15 residues. Trimming removed 3 bases at V and 5 bases at J, with 19 bases between. Germline V CDR1 and CDR2: GTSNPN, SVGIG (reference sequence). The CDR3 reads CAWRRPGPYAETQYF. DNA for the CDR3: TGTGCCTGGAGGCGCCCTGGGCCGTATGCTGAGACCCAGTACTTC.

This clonotype was seen a handful of times. The chain joins TRBV12-3 or TRBV12-4 to TRBJ1-1; TRBD1 is a possible D gene (5 bases). The CDR3 is made up of 15 amino acids. The V end lost 2 bases, the J end lost 3 bases, and 13 bases lay between the germline ends. For the CDR3, the DNA is TGTGCCAGCAGTTTAAACCAGGGCGCTGACACTGAAGCTTTCTTT. Protein sequence: CASSLNQGADTEAFF.

The chain combines TRBV7-2 with TRBJ2-2; no definite D call. The CDR3 consists of 16 residues. V shed 5 bases and J shed 0 bases, with 13 bases lying between them. From germline, CDR1 is SGHTA and CDR2 FQGNSA. The DNA of the CDR3 is TGTGCCAGCAGCCTTCTAATTGCGACGAACACCGGGGAGCTGTTTTTT. Translating gives CASSLLIATNTGELFF.

This clonotype was counted a few times. The rearrangement links TRBV5-1 to TRBJ2-7; D gene uncertain. The V gene lost 1 base and the J gene lost 6 bases, with 11 bases spanning the gap. Germline CDR1 is SGHRS and CDR2 is YFSETQ. This CDR3 is 13 amino acids long. CDR3 nucleotide sequence: TGCGCCAGCAGCTTGACCCCGTGCGGCGAGCAGTACTTC. Residues: CASSLTPCGEQYF.

This sequence joins TRBV6-6 and TRBJ2-3; no clear D. The CDR3 runs to 16 residues. Trimming took off 6 bases at V and 0 bases at J, with 16 bases between the two ends. Germline CDR1 and CDR2: MNHNY and SVGAGI (reference sequence). This chain's CDR3 is CASSLPLGASTDTQYF. CDR3 bases: TGTGCCAGCAGCCTACCCCTAGGCGCTAGCACAGATACGCAGTATTTT.

This clonotype showed up just a few times. V is TRBV27 and J is TRBJ1-2; TRBD1 matches 8 bases. The junction had 16 bases not matched to a gene; V was cut back by 6 bases and J by 7 bases. This CDR3 region has 16 residues. Germline CDR1 reads MNHEY; CDR2 reads SMNVEV (reference sequence). CDR3 nucleotides: TGTGCCAGCAGCCGATCCGGACAGGGAGTAGTCCGTGGCTACACCTTC. It specifies CASSRSGQGVVRGYTF.

This clonotype was counted between two and nine times. The rearrangement uses TRBV6-2 or TRBV6-3 and TRBJ1-1; no clear D. The length of the CDR3 is 13 residues. V gave up 6 bases and J gave up 0 bases, with 8 bases separating them. Germline V gene sequence: CDR1 MNHEY, CDR2 SVGEGT. CDR3 sequence: CASSRRLNTEAFF. CDR3 coding DNA: TGTGCCAGCAGCCGACGTTTGAACACTGAAGCTTTCTTT.

Turning to this clonotype: Relative to the germline gene, one junction end is altered; a read error may explain this. This chain links TRBV20-1 with TRBJ2-3; TRBD1 agrees at 12 bases. There are 12 residues in the CDR3. Germline lookup yields CDR1 DFQATT and CDR2 SNEGSKA (reference sequence). The CDR3 spells CSAVGGTGGIHF. CDR3 bases: TGCAGTGCCGTAGGAGGGACAGGGGGCATCCATTTT.

This rearrangement joins TRBV20-1 to TRBJ2-2; no firm D call. The germline CDR1 and CDR2 sequences are DFQATT and SNEGSKA (reference sequence). V lost 6 bases and J 5 bases, leaving 10 bases between the germline ends. The CDR3 loop spans 12 amino acids. CDR3 residues: CSAPLGTGELFF. CDR3 sequence (DNA): TGCAGTGCCCCCTTAGGGACCGGGGAGCTGTTTTTT.

The rearrangement uses TRBV7-9 and TRBJ2-3; tentatively, D is TRBD2 (5 bases). Germline CDR1 SEHNR, CDR2 FQNEAQ (reference sequence). CDR3 size: 17 residues. Trimming took 5 bases from V and 2 from J, leaving 20 bases between them. For the CDR3, the DNA is TGTGCCAGCAGCCCCAGAATCCTAGCAGAGCCCACAGATACGCAGTATTTT. It translates to CASSPRILAEPTDTQYF.

The chain is built from TRBV20-1 and TRBJ2-5; D is possibly TRBD2 (5 bases). CDR1 is DFQATT, CDR2 SNEGSKA, per germline (reference sequence). V was pared by 8 bases and J by 3 bases, with 16 bases between. The CDR3 has 13 amino acids. The CDR3 region is CSTGIPAEETQYF. The CDR3 coding sequence is TGCAGTACCGGGATACCGGCTGAAGAGACCCAGTACTTC.

The chain combines TRBV12-3 or TRBV12-4 with TRBJ2-5; 7 bases are a match to TRBD2. The V and J ends lost 7 bases and 5 bases, in that order; junction bases with no gene match: 10. This CDR3 region has 14 residues. CDR3 nucleotide sequence: TGTGCCAGCACCACTGGGAGGGAGGGCGAGACCCAGTACTTC. Protein product: CASTTGREGETQYF.

This clonotype was found many times. This sequence joins TRBV7-2 and TRBJ1-4, with TRBD1 as a possible D gene (5 bases). Germline V lookup: CDR1 SGHTA, CDR2 FQGNSA. V shed 2 bases and J shed 8 bases, with 15 bases lying between them. CDR3 length equals 15 residues. The CDR3 DNA reads as TGTGCCAGCAGCTTAAATGCCCAGGGCTACGAAAAACTGTTTTTT. This translates into CASSLNAQGYEKLFF. The full variable domain, its missing parts supplied by reference TRBV7-2 and TRBJ1-4, is GAGVSQSPSNKVTEKGKDVELRCDPISGHTALYWYRQSLGQGLEFLIYFQGNSAPDKSGLPSDRFSAERTGGSVSTLTIQRTQQEDSAVYLCASSLNAQGYEKLFFGSGTQLSVL.

For the CDR3, the DNA is TGTGCCAGCAGCTTACCGGACAGGGGGATAGTAGGAGAAGAGACCCAGTACTTC. Amino acids: CASSLPDRGIVGEETQYF. J is TRBJ2-5 and V is TRBV7-9, with 10 bases that match TRBD1. CDR1 and CDR2 (germline): SEHNR, FQNEAQ (reference sequence). This CDR3 has 18 residues. The ends lost 2 bases at V and 3 bases at J; junction bases unmatched: 12.

On this clonotype itself: Compared with germline, one end of the junction differs, possibly owing to a read error. J is TRBJ2-3 and V is TRBV7-2, with 11 nucleotides matching TRBD2. The germline CDR1 and CDR2 sequences are SGHTA and FQGNSA. This CDR3 region has 15 residues. The chain's CDR3 is CASGPTSGGTDTQYF. The CDR3 nucleotides are TGTGCCAGCGGGCCTACTAGCGGGGGCACGGATACGCAGTATTTT.

V gene TRBV7-9 combines with J gene TRBJ1-2; D is uncertain. There are 12 residues in the CDR3. The germline gives CDR1 SEHNR, CDR2 FQNEAQ (reference sequence). The V gene lost 4 bases and the J gene lost 8 bases, with 11 bases spanning the gap. The DNA of the CDR3 is TGTGCCAGCAGCTCTAACTTGGGAGGCTACACCTTC. Translated, it gives CASSSNLGGYTF.

This clonotype was detected ten times or more. The rearrangement joins TRBV7-2 to TRBJ2-7; unclear D gene. V lost 5 bases, J lost 6 bases, and 8 bases lay in between. The CDR3 extends over 11 amino acids. CDR1 is SGHTA, CDR2 FQGNSA, per germline. This chain's CDR3 is CASSPSREQYF. The CDR3 DNA sequence: TGTGCCAGCAGCCCCTCGCGCGAGCAGTACTTC.

This clonotype was recorded at least ten times. The V call is TRBV6-6, the J call TRBJ2-1, with 8 nucleotides matching TRBD2. Germline V CDR1 and CDR2: MNHNY, SVGAGI (reference sequence). This CDR3 is 15 amino acids long. Trimming cost V 2 bases and J 1 base; bases outside gene matches: 1. CDR3 in DNA: TGTGCCAGCAGTTACGGGACTAGTTCCTACAATGAGCAGTTCTTC. Amino acid sequence: CASSYGTSSYNEQFF.

The chain carries TRBV24-1 and TRBJ2-1; unclear D gene. V was clipped by 4 bases and J by 1 base, with 16 bases between them. CDR1 KGHDR and CDR2 SFDVKD come from the germline V gene. CDR3 size: 17 residues. CDR3 sequence reads: CATSDQNKGLSYNEQFF. CDR3 nucleotide sequence: TGTGCCACCAGTGACCAAAACAAAGGATTGTCCTACAATGAGCAGTTCTTC.

This rearrangement joins TRBV5-1 to TRBJ2-7, with a possible D match to TRBD1 (5 bases). The V and J ends lost 4 bases and 0 bases respectively, with 8 bases between them. The CDR3 is made up of 13 amino acids. Per germline, CDR1 SGHRS and CDR2 YFSETQ. This CDR3 is CASSNQGSYEQYF. The DNA for the CDR3 is TGCGCCAGCAGCAATCAGGGCTCCTACGAGCAGTACTTC. The complete variable domain, with remaining parts taken from reference TRBV5-1 and TRBJ2-7, reads KAGVTQTPRYLIKTRGQQVTLSCSPISGHRSVSWYQQTPGQGLQFLFEYFSETQRNKGNFPGRFSGRQFSNSRSEMNVSTLELGDSALYLCASSNQGSYEQYFGPGTRLTVT.

This sequence joins TRBV7-8 and TRBJ1-2, with TRBD1 identical over 7 bases. The CDR3 is 14 amino acids. Germline V gene sequence: CDR1 SGHVS, CDR2 FQNEAQ. The junction had 10 bases not matched to a gene; V was cut back by 5 bases and J by 7 bases. CDR3 sequence (DNA): TGTGCCAGCAGCCCTCTCACAGGGGCCGGTGGCTACACCTTC. As protein: CASSPLTGAGGYTF.